These T cell receptor beta chains were read from a single sample in a study of blood T cell repertoires in COVID-19. TCRdb keeps only in-frame clones here, not all; method: immunoSEQ multiplex PCR. The sample includes over 250,000 clones, about 87% of them seen just once. The source material was peripheral blood. Every receptor here comes from a woman aged 45-60 years with COVID-19, enrolled during active disease. Both conserved end residues are part of each CDR3. Fields, in order: clone size, V gene, D gene, J gene, CDR3 DNA, CDR3 protein. The D gene is left open where the match is weak. Size is stated for part of the rows, as once, few or many counts, or as a class when the clone is expanded.

clone_size: .
v_call: TRBV27
d_call: .
j_call: TRBJ1-5
cdr3_nt: TGTGCCAGCAGTTTAACAGGTCCGGGGGGAAATAGCAATCAGCCCCAGCATTTT
cdr3_aa: CASSLTGPGGNSNQPQHF

clone_size: .
v_call: TRBV11-2
d_call: .
j_call: TRBJ2-7
cdr3_nt: TGTGCCAGCAGCTTAGCGCGGGGCAAAGGGGTCGAGCAGTACTTC
cdr3_aa: CASSLARGKGVEQYF

clone_size: .
v_call: TRBV30
d_call: TRBD1
j_call: TRBJ1-1
cdr3_nt: TGTGCCGGGACAGGGGGACCTGAAGCTTTCTTT
cdr3_aa: CAGTGGPEAFF

clone_size: .
v_call: TRBV6-2/TRBV6-3
d_call: TRBD1
j_call: TRBJ1-2
cdr3_nt: TGTGCCAGCAGTTACTGGCAGGGGGCGGATGGCTACACCTTC
cdr3_aa: CASSYWQGADGYTF

clone_size: .
v_call: TRBV19
d_call: .
j_call: TRBJ1-1
cdr3_nt: TGTGCCAGTAACACAGGGATCATGAACACTGAAGCTTTCTTT
cdr3_aa: CASNTGIMNTEAFF

clone_size: .
v_call: TRBV27
d_call: TRBD2
j_call: TRBJ2-7
cdr3_nt: TGTGCCAGCAGTTTAAGGGGACTAGTGGTCTACGAGCAGTACTTC
cdr3_aa: CASSLRGLVVYEQYF

clone_size: .
v_call: TRBV2
d_call: .
j_call: TRBJ2-3
cdr3_nt: TGTGCCAGCAGTGGTGGCAGGCTCACAGATACGCAGTATTTT
cdr3_aa: CASSGGRLTDTQYF

clone_size: .
v_call: TRBV2
d_call: .
j_call: TRBJ1-3
cdr3_nt: TGTGCCAGCAGCGGAGATCACCCTGGAAACACCATATATTTT
cdr3_aa: CASSGDHPGNTIYF

clone_size: .
v_call: TRBV11-3
d_call: .
j_call: TRBJ2-7
cdr3_nt: TGTGCCAGCAGCTTAATCAGCGGGCCATACGAGCAGTACTTC
cdr3_aa: CASSLISGPYEQYF

clone_size: .
v_call: TRBV24-1
d_call: .
j_call: TRBJ2-5
cdr3_nt: TGTGCCCAACCAAGCCGAGAGACCCAGTACTTC
cdr3_aa: CAQPSRETQYF

clone_size: .
v_call: TRBV19
d_call: .
j_call: TRBJ2-3
cdr3_nt: TGTGCCAGTAGTGCGGGACTCTCAGATACGCAGTATTTT
cdr3_aa: CASSAGLSDTQYF

clone_size: .
v_call: TRBV6-5
d_call: TRBD1
j_call: TRBJ1-5
cdr3_nt: TGTGCCAGCAGGCCTACCGGACAGGGCCATACGCCCCAGCATTTT
cdr3_aa: CASRPTGQGHTPQHF

clone_size: .
v_call: TRBV12-5
d_call: .
j_call: TRBJ2-7
cdr3_nt: TGTGCTAGTGGTTTGGGCGTCGAGCAGTACTTC
cdr3_aa: CASGLGVEQYF

clone_size: .
v_call: TRBV3-1/TRBV3-2
d_call: .
j_call: TRBJ2-7
cdr3_nt: TGTGCCAGCAGCCCAGGGGGGTACGGGATCTACGAGCAGTACTTC
cdr3_aa: CASSPGGYGIYEQYF

clone_size: once
v_call: TRBV19
d_call: TRBD2
j_call: TRBJ2-7
cdr3_nt: TGTGCCAGTAGTATGACTAGCGGGCGACTCTACGAGCAGTACTTC
cdr3_aa: CASSMTSGRLYEQYF

clone_size: .
v_call: TRBV7-2
d_call: TRBD2
j_call: TRBJ2-1
cdr3_nt: TGTGCCAGCAGCTTACGCGGGAGAAAAAACAATGAGCAGTTCTTC
cdr3_aa: CASSLRGRKNNEQFF